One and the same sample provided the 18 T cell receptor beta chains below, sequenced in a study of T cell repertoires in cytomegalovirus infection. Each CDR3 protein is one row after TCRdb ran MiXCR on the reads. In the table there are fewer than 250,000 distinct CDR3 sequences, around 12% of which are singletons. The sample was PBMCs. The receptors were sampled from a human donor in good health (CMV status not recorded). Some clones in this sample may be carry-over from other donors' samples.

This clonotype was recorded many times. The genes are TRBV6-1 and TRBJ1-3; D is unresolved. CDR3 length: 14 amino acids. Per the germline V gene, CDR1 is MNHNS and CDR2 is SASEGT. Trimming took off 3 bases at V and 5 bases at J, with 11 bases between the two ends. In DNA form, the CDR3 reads TGTGCCAGCAGTGAGGCAGGCGGAAGAAACACCATATATTTT. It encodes CASSEAGGRNTIYF.

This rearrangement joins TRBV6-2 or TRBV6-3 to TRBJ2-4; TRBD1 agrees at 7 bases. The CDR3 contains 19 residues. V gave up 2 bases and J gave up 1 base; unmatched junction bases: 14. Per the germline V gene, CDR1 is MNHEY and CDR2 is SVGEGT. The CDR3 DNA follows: TGTGCCAGCAGTTACCAAAACAGGGGACAGTATCATGCCAAAAACATTCAGTACTTC. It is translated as CASSYQNRGQYHAKNIQYF.

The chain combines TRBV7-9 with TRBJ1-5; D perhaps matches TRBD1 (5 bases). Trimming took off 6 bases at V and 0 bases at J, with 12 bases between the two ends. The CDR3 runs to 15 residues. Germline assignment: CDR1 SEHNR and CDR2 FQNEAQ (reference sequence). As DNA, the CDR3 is TGTGCCAGCAGTCTGGACATCCATAGCAATCAGCCCCAGCATTTT. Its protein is CASSLDIHSNQPQHF.

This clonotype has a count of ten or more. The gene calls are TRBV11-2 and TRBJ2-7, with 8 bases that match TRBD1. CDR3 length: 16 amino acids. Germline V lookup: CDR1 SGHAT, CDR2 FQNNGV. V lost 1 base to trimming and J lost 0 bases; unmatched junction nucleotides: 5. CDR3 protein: CASSLGRTGSSYEQYF. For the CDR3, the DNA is TGTGCCAGCAGCTTAGGGCGGACAGGGAGCTCCTACGAGCAGTACTTC.

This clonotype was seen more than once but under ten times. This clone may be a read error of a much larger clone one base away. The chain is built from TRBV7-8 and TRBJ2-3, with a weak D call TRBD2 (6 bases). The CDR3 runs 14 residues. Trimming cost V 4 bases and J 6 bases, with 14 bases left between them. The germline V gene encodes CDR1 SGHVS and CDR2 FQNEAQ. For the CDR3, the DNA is TGTGCCAGCAGCTCAGGCGGGGATTCGGATACGCAGTATTTT. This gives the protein CASSSGGDSDTQYF.

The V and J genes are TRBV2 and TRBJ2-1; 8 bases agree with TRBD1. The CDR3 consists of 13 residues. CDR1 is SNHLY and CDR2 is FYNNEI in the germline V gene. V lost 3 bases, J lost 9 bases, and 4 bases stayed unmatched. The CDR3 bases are TGTGCCAGCAGTGATCAGGGGGCAAGTGAGCAGTTCTTC. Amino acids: CASSDQGASEQFF.

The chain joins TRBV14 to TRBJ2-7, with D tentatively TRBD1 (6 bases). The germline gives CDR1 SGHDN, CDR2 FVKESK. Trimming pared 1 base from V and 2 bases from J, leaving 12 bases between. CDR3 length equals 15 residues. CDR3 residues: CASSQGRRGTYEQYF. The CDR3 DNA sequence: TGTGCCAGCAGCCAAGGGCGCAGGGGAACCTACGAGCAGTACTTC.

The CDR3 nucleotides read TGTGCCAGTAGTATATTAAGGGGGGGGGTGAACACTGAAGCTTTCTTT. This sequence encodes CASSILRGGVNTEAFF. This chain links TRBV19 with TRBJ1-1, with TRBD1 as a possible D gene (6 bases). Germline CDR1 reads LNHDA; CDR2 reads SQIVND (reference sequence). V was clipped by 2 bases and J by 0 bases, with 13 bases between them. CDR3 length: 16 residues.

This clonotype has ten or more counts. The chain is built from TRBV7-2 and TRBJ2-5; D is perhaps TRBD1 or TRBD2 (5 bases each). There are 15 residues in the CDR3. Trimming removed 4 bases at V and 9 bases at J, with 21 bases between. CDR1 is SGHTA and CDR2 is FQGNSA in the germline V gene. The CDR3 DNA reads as TGTGCCAGCAGCTCCCTGGCCGGGGCCCTCGGGGCCCAGTACTTC. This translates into CASSSLAGALGAQYF.

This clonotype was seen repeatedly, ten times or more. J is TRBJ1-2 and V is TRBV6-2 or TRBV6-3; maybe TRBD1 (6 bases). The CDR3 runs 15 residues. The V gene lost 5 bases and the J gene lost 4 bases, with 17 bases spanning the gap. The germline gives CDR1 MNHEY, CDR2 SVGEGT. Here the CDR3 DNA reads TGTGCCAGCAGTGACCTCCGGGCCAGGGGCTATGGCTACACCTTC. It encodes CASSDLRARGYGYTF.

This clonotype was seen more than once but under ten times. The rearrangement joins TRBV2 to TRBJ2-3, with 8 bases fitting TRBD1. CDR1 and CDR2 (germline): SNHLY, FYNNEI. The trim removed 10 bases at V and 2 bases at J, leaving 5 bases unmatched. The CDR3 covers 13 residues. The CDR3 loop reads CATRTGTTDTQYF. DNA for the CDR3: TGTGCCACGAGGACAGGGACCACAGATACGCAGTATTTT.

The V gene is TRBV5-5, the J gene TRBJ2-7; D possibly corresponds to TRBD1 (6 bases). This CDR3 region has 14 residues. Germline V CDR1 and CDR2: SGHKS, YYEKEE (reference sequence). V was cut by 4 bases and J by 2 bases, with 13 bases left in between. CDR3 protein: CASSQDRSAYEQYF. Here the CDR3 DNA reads TGTGCCAGCAGCCAAGACAGGTCAGCCTACGAGCAGTACTTC.

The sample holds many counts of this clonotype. The CDR3 sequence is CASSPEGQGDDEQFF. The CDR3 DNA reads TGTGCCAGCAGTCCGGAGGGACAGGGGGATGATGAGCAGTTCTTC. The rearrangement joins TRBV28 to TRBJ2-1, with TRBD1 matching 11 bases. The CDR3 contains 15 residues. V was clipped by 5 bases and J by 8 bases; unmatched bases: 8. Germline loops: CDR1 MDHEN, CDR2 SYDVKM.

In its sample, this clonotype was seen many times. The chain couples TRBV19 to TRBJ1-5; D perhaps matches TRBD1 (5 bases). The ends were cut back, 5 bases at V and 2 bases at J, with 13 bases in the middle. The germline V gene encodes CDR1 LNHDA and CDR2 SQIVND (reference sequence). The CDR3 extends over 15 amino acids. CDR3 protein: CASSDAGTGNQPQHF. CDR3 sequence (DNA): TGTGCCAGTAGTGATGCAGGGACGGGCAATCAGCCCCAGCATTTT.

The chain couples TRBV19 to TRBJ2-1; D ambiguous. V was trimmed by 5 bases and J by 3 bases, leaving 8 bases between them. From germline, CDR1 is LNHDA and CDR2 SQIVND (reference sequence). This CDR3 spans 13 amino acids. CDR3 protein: CASSSGVYNEQFF. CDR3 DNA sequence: TGTGCCAGTAGTTCTGGCGTCTACAATGAGCAGTTCTTC.

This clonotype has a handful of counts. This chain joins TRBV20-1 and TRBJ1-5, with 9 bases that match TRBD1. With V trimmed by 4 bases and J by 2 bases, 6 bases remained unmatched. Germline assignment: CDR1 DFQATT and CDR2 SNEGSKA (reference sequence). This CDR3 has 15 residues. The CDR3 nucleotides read TGCAGTGCTACAACAGGGGGCTCAGGCAATCAGCCCCAGCATTTT. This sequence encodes CSATTGGSGNQPQHF.

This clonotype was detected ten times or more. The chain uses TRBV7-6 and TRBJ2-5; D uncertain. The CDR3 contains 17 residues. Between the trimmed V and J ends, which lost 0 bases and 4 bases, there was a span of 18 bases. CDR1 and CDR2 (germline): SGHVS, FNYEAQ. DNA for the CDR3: TGTGCCAGCAGCTTAGCCCTTAATTCCAATTGGCGAGAGACCCAGTACTTC. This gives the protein CASSLALNSNWRETQYF.

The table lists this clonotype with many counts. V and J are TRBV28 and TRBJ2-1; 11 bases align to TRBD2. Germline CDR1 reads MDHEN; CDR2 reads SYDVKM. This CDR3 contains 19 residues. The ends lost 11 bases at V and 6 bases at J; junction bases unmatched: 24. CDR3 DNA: TGTGCCCGCGACCCTGGGGCTAGCGGGAGGTTAAATATAGTCAATGAGCAGTTCTTC. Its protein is CARDPGASGRLNIVNEQFF.